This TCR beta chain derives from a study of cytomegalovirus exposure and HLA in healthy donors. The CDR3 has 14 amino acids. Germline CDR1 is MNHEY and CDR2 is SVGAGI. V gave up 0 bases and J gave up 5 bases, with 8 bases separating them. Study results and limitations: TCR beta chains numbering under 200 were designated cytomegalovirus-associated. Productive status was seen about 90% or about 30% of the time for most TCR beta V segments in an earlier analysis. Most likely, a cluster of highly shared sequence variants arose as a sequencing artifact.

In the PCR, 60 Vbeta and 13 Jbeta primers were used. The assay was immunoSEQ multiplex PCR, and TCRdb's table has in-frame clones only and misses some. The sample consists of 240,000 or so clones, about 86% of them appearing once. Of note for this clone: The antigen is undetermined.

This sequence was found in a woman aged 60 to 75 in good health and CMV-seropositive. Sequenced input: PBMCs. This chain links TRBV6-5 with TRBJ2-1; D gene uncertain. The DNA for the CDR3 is TGTGCCAGCAGTTACTCGCCTACTAACAATGAGCAGTTCTTC. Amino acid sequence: CASSYSPTNNEQFF.